This T cell receptor beta chain was captured by sequencing in a study of cytomegalovirus exposure and HLA in healthy donors. Sequencing used immunoSEQ multiplex PCR; TCRdb keeps in-frame clones, though not all of them. Of roughly 80,000 clones in the sample, 94% are singletons; the top ten hold approximately 3.6%. For this clone: Antigen: not known.

CDR1 is SGHTA, CDR2 FQGTGA, per germline. Trimming shortened V by 4 bases and J by 1 base, and 7 bases separated the two germline ends. The CDR3 totals 13 residues. Whole-study results and caveats: The study designated 150 or so TCR beta chains cytomegalovirus-associated. Reportedly, diagnosis of cytomegalovirus status by the classifier showed high specificity and sensitivity. Many donors shared some public TCRs, even though most TCR sequences were rare. Subsequent analysis of the approximately 110 validation repertoires found a tendency for first-cohort TCR clusters to co-occur.

The sample was PBMCs. V is TRBV7-3 and J is TRBJ1-1, with D unresolved. This TCR was sampled from a woman aged 18-35 years in good health and CMV-seropositive. CDR3 region: CASSSAQNTEAFF. CDR3 bases: TGTGCCAGCAGCTCCGCACAGAACACTGAAGCTTTCTTT.